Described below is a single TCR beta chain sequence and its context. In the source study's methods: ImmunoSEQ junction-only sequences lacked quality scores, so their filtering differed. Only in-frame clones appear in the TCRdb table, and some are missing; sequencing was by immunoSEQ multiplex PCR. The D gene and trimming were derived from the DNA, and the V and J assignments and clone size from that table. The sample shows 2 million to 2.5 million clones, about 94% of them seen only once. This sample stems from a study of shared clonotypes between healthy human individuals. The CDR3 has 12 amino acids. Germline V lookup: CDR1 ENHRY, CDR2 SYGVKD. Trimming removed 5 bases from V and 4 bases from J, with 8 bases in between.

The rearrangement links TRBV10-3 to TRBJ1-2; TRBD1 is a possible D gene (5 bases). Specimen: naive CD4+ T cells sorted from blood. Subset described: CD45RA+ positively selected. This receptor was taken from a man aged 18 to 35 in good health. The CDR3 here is CAISRDRYGYTF. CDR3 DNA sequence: TGTGCCATCAGTAGGGACCGCTATGGCTACACCTTC.